One T cell receptor beta chain is described in this entry. Antigen: not known. This specimen comes from a study of cytomegalovirus exposure and HLA in healthy donors. 60 Vbeta and 13 Jbeta primers were used in PCR. TCRdb's copy holds only in-frame clones and misses some; the assay was immunoSEQ multiplex PCR. The table records 100,000 to 150,000 clones, 80% to 85% of them present only once. Overall study findings and caveats: Exclusion as indistinguishable affected some V segments, including TRBV6-2 and TRBV6-3.

Germline V lookup: CDR1 MDHEN, CDR2 SYDVKM. The CDR3 runs 16 residues. Trimming left V 6 bases short and J 4 bases short, with 19 bases between. The receptor's source is a man between 18 and 29 years old in good health and CMV-seronegative. Material for sequencing was PBMCs. The chain links TRBV28 to TRBJ1-5; tentatively, D is TRBD1 (5 bases). The CDR3 sequence: CASRDWGTAANQPQHF. The CDR3 nucleotides are TGTGCCAGCAGGGATTGGGGGACTGCCGCAAATCAGCCCCAGCATTTT. Full variable domain (remainder filled in from reference TRBV28 and TRBJ1-5): DVKVTQSSRYLVKRTGEKVFLECVQDMDHENMFWYRQDPGLGLRLIYFSYDVKMKEKGDIPEGYSVSREKKERFSLILESASTNQTSMYLCASRDWGTAANQPQHFGDGTRLSIL.